This T cell receptor beta chain stems from a study of OX40 agonist ivuxolimab in advanced cancers. Some background on the complete study: Ivuxolimab was a fully human IgG2 agonistic monoclonal antibody targeting the costimulatory receptor OX40 (CD134). Three dose-escalation patients achieved partial responses, one with hepatocellular carcinoma and two with cutaneous melanoma. The point of sequencing TCRbeta in the periphery was to test whether ivuxolimab changed TCR sequence diversity and drove clonal T-cell expansion. A male proportion of around 80% and a mean age of roughly 58 years, ranging from 23 to 79, were recorded for the dose-escalation cohort. Patients were allowed to have had prior anti-PD-1, anti-PD-L1 or anti-CTLA-4 therapy, and 40% to 45% of the dose-escalation patients had been treated with checkpoint inhibitors. The paper reports the monotherapy dose-escalation portion (N of about 50 patients) of the phase I ivuxolimab trial. Intravenous ivuxolimab was administered to patients every 2 weeks at six dose levels: 0.01, 0.1, 0.3, 1.5, 3 and 10 mg/kg. Of the roughly 52 dose-escalation patients, hepatocellular carcinoma was present in around 19, melanoma in approximately 15, renal cell carcinoma in 9 and head and neck cancer in 9.

The sample holds a few counts of this clone. The clone's antigen remains unknown. The input lacks base qualities; no much larger clone sits a single base away. The trial excluded patients who had a history of autoimmune disease or were on systemic immunosuppression. Peripheral blood for TCR sequencing was collected from all dose cohorts at baseline, on cycle 4 day 1, and on cycle 7 day 1. The samples were drawn from a first-in-human, open-label, multicenter phase I dose-escalation trial of ivuxolimab. Adults with locally advanced or metastatic melanoma, renal cell, hepatocellular, or head and neck squamous cell carcinoma were enrolled in the trial. Before TCR sequencing, CD4+ T cells and CD8+ T cells from peripheral blood were sorted into separate populations. Points the paper makes about the study in general: At doses of 0.1 to 3.0 mg/kg, clonal expansion of both CD4+ and CD8+ T cells in blood was seen between baseline and week 6. Which antigens the clonally expanded peripheral T cells were specific for was not determined. In partial responders in the 0.1-3.0 mg/kg groups, normalized peripheral clonal expansion was found to be among the lowest, especially among CD8+ T cells. After ivuxolimab, expanded clones were on average more numerous among CD8+ T cells than among CD4+ T cells. Low levels of normalized T-cell clonal expansion were also shown by some nonresponding patients.

CDR1 and CDR2 are drawn from the germline V gene: SGHAT, FQNNGV. V sheds 3 bases and J sheds 1 base, leaving 13 bases between their ends. The CDR3 measures 17 amino acids from cysteine to phenylalanine. Only the CDR3 part of the read is kept: 51 bases, read in frame from the first base. For sequencing of the TCRbeta CDR3 region, genomic DNA was extracted from the sorted cells. The immunoSEQ Assay was used to sequence the TCRbeta CDR3 regions. TCRdb's version of the immuneACCESS table is confined to in-frame rearrangements and falls short of the full clone set. An unresolved V gene accounts for under half of the shortfall where checked; the remainder is of unknown origin. Here the sample has 60,000 to 70,000 clones; 82% occur a single time. 5.5% of the sample is in the top ten clones.

Source: CD4+ or CD8+ T cells sorted from blood, taken in a trial of the OX40 agonist ivuxolimab. This receptor was obtained from an adult with an advanced solid tumor such as melanoma, head and neck, liver or kidney cancer. The rearranged chain carries TRBV11-2 and TRBJ2-6; confidence is insufficient to name the D gene. The CDR3 has the sequence CASSFQEFLSGANVLTF. The DNA is as follows: TGTGCCAGCAGCTTTCAGGAGTTTCTATCTGGGGCCAACGTCCTGACTTTC.